Following are 27 T cell receptor beta chains from one sample sequenced in a study of T cell changes during pregnancy in multiple sclerosis. Sequenced by immunoSEQ multiplex PCR; TCRdb stores in-frame clones only, minus some. The table lists approximately 90,000 clones, around 94% of them singletons, with about 2% in the top ten. The starting material was peripheral blood, obtained after pregnancy. Receptors originate from a female donor with multiple sclerosis, enrolled in a pregnancy study.

J is TRBJ2-3 and V is TRBV7-9, with 8 bases aligning to TRBD1. Germline CDR1 is SEHNR and CDR2 is FQNEAQ (reference sequence). The V and J ends lost 1 base and 2 bases, in that order; junction bases with no gene match: 5. CDR3 length equals 16 residues. CDR3 in DNA: TGTGCCAGCAGCTTAGAGCCAGGGGGCAACACAGATACGCAGTATTTT. It codes for CASSLEPGGNTDTQYF.

This clone was observed a handful of times. This chain links TRBV6-5 with TRBJ1-1; 10 bases match TRBD1. V gave up 6 bases and J gave up 5 bases; unmatched junction bases: 9. This CDR3 spans 15 amino acids. Germline CDR1 is MNHEY and CDR2 is SVGAGI. This CDR3 is CASRPTGTGETEAFF. The CDR3 coding sequence is TGTGCCAGCAGGCCCACCGGGACAGGGGAAACTGAAGCTTTCTTT.

V and J are TRBV29-1 and TRBJ2-1; unclear D gene. Trimming stripped 3 bases from V and 7 bases from J, with 19 bases between. This CDR3 comprises 15 residues. Germline CDR1 is SQVTM and CDR2 is ANQGSEA. Here the CDR3 reads CSVEGRLEELNEQFF. The CDR3 DNA reads as TGCAGCGTTGAGGGCCGTTTAGAAGAGTTAAATGAGCAGTTCTTC.

V gene TRBV30 combines with J gene TRBJ2-7, with D maybe TRBD1 (6 bases). V gave up 6 bases and J gave up 5 bases, with 11 bases separating them. CDR3 length equals 11 residues. From germline, CDR1 is GTSNPN and CDR2 SVGIG (reference sequence). Written as DNA, the CDR3 is TGTGCCTGTCCCCAGGGGAACGAGCAGTACTTC. Translation: CACPQGNEQYF.

The chain uses TRBV5-6 and TRBJ1-3; D possibly corresponds to TRBD1 (6 bases). The CDR3 is 16 residues long. Per germline, CDR1 SGHDT and CDR2 YYEEEE. V was cut by 1 base and J by 0 bases, with 11 bases left in between. This CDR3 reads CASSLLGQYSGNTIYF. CDR3 sequence (DNA): TGTGCCAGCAGCTTGTTAGGACAGTACTCTGGAAACACCATATATTTT.

The rearrangement joins TRBV9 to TRBJ2-7; D not certain. V lost 0 bases and J 2 bases, leaving 12 bases between the germline ends. From germline, CDR1 is SGDLS and CDR2 YYNGEE. The CDR3 has 15 residues. CDR3 bases: TGTGCCAGCAGCGTAGCAACTGCCTCGGCCTACGAGCAGTACTTC. Translation: CASSVATASAYEQYF.

The gene calls are TRBV10-3 and TRBJ1-2, with D possibly being TRBD1 (6 bases). The ends were cut back, 3 bases at V and 7 bases at J, with 9 bases in the middle. The CDR3 totals 12 residues. The germline V gene has CDR1 ENHRY and CDR2 SYGVKD. The CDR3 loop reads CAISDYRVGYTF. CDR3 nucleotides: TGTGCCATCAGTGACTACAGGGTTGGCTACACCTTC.

The chain links TRBV7-3 to TRBJ2-1, with D perhaps matching TRBD1 (6 bases). The germline CDR1 and CDR2 sequences are SGHTA and FQGTGA. Trimming cost V 5 bases and J 6 bases, with 11 bases left between them. This CDR3 comprises 13 residues. The CDR3 region is CASSVGGSNEQFF. CDR3 in DNA: TGTGCCAGCAGCGTAGGGGGTAGCAATGAGCAGTTCTTC.

The chain recombines TRBV6-5 with TRBJ2-1; TRBD2 aligns across 11 bases. CDR3 length: 16 amino acids. In germline, CDR1 is MNHEY, CDR2 SVGAGI. Unmatched junction bases numbered 10, after V lost 2 bases and J lost 10 bases. The CDR3 DNA reads TGTGCCAGCAGTTACGGGGCTAGCGGGAGGTTTAGGGAGCAGTTCTTC. Its protein product is CASSYGASGRFREQFF.

The J gene is TRBJ1-3, the V gene TRBV18; TRBD1 agrees at 7 bases. The CDR3 is made up of 14 amino acids. The V gene end was trimmed by 6 bases and the J gene end by 4 bases; junction bases not matched to a gene: 6. The germline gives CDR1 KGHSH, CDR2 LQKENI. The CDR3 DNA reads TGTGCCAGCTCTTCCGACAGGGCCGGAAACACCATATATTTT. Translated: CASSSDRAGNTIYF.

This clone was observed a single time. The chain couples TRBV6-5 to TRBJ2-7, with unresolved D. Trimming took 6 bases from V and 0 from J, leaving 15 bases between them. CDR1 and CDR2 from the germline V gene are MNHEY and SVGAGI. This CDR3 has 15 residues. As DNA, the CDR3 is TGTGCCAGCAGCCTCGACACTCCCAGCTCCTACGAGCAGTACTTC. Translated, it gives CASSLDTPSSYEQYF.

The chain employs TRBV25-1 and TRBJ1-3; the match to TRBD1 covers 8 bases. Germline V gene sequence: CDR1 MGHDK, CDR2 SYGVNS. The CDR3 runs 15 residues. V was clipped by 7 bases and J by 2 bases; unmatched bases: 7. The DNA of the CDR3 is TGTGCCAGCAAGGCTCGGACAGGGACTGGAAACACCATATATTTT. Translation gives CASKARTGTGNTIYF.

This chain uses TRBV4-1 with TRBJ1-2; 7 bases agree with TRBD1. The CDR3 extends over 16 amino acids. Trimming took 3 bases from V and 6 from J; bases not matched to a gene: 13. Per the germline V gene, CDR1 is MGHRA and CDR2 is YSYEKL. CDR3 in amino acids: CASSQAEGDRGNGYTF. CDR3 DNA: TGCGCCAGCAGCCAGGCGGAGGGGGACAGAGGCAATGGCTACACCTTC.

This sequence joins TRBV18 and TRBJ2-7; possibly TRBD2 for D (5 bases). This CDR3 spans 17 amino acids. The germline V gene has CDR1 KGHSH and CDR2 LQKENI. V shed 0 bases and J shed 4 bases, with 19 bases lying between them. The CDR3: CASSPPVGGGFLYEQYF. DNA for the CDR3: TGTGCCAGCTCACCACCGGTGGGCGGAGGTTTTTTATACGAGCAGTACTTC.

The chain recombines TRBV2 with TRBJ2-7; TRBD2 matches 9 bases. This CDR3 is 16 amino acids long. Germline V gene data show CDR1 as SNHLY and CDR2 as FYNNEI. Trimming took 2 bases from V and 9 from J; bases not matched to a gene: 14. CDR3 in DNA: TGTGCCAGCAGTGAATTCCGAGGGACTAGCTCGCTGGGGCAGTACTTC. Its translation is CASSEFRGTSSLGQYF.

This chain connects TRBV7-9 to TRBJ2-7; the D gene is possibly TRBD1 (5 bases). The CDR3 has 14 amino acids. V lost 4 bases to trimming and J lost 1 base, with 11 bases between them. The V gene's germline CDR1 is SEHNR and CDR2 FQNEAQ (reference sequence). The CDR3 DNA follows: TGTGCCAGCAGCTCCCTGGGGCAGTCCTACGAGCAGTACTTC. Protein product: CASSSLGQSYEQYF.

This chain uses TRBV27 with TRBJ2-7, with TRBD1 identical over 8 bases. V lost 3 bases and J lost 5; bases outside the gene matches: 9. The CDR3 runs to 15 residues. Germline CDR1 is MNHEY and CDR2 is SMNVEV (reference sequence). The DNA for the CDR3 is TGTGCCAGCAGTTTGTTGAAGGACAGGGTGGACGAGCAGTACTTC. Translation: CASSLLKDRVDEQYF.

The J gene is TRBJ2-7, the V gene TRBV27; 8 bases are shared with TRBD1. The V segment lost 3 bases and the J segment 0 bases; nucleotides outside the gene matches: 10. The CDR3 consists of 17 residues. Germline V gene sequence: CDR1 MNHEY, CDR2 SMNVEV (reference sequence). CDR3 nucleotides: TGTGCCAGCAGTTTGCCCCCCGGCAGGGGGCCCTCCTACGAGCAGTACTTC. Its protein product is CASSLPPGRGPSYEQYF.

V is TRBV11-2 and J is TRBJ2-7; unclear D gene. CDR3 length: 11 amino acids. Germline V gives CDR1 SGHAT, CDR2 FQNNGV. Deletions cut 3 bases from V and 2 bases from J, with 2 bases between. CDR3 DNA: TGTGCCAGCAGCTTCGCCTACGAGCAGTACTTC. As protein: CASSFAYEQYF.

V and J are TRBV27 and TRBJ2-3; weak D call: TRBD2 (5 bases). Trimming stripped 4 bases from V and 0 bases from J, with 11 bases between. CDR1 is MNHEY, CDR2 SMNVEV, per germline (reference sequence). There are 15 residues in the CDR3. The CDR3 spells CASSWRGPSTDTQYF. In DNA form, the CDR3 reads TGTGCCAGCAGTTGGAGAGGGCCCAGCACAGATACGCAGTATTTT.

Remarks on this clone: The same CDR3 arises from other DNA sequences in this sample as well. This rearrangement joins TRBV5-6 to TRBJ2-6; 7 bases match TRBD1. Germline CDR1 reads SGHDT; CDR2 reads YYEEEE. V lost 2 bases and J lost 0; bases outside the gene matches: 5. The CDR3 totals 17 residues. CDR3 amino acids: CASSFWTGSSGANVLTF. CDR3 nucleotides: TGTGCCAGCAGCTTCTGGACAGGTTCCTCTGGGGCCAACGTCCTGACTTTC.

The chain links TRBV7-2 to TRBJ2-3; 7 nucleotides match TRBD2. Germline V gene lookup returns CDR1 SGHTA and CDR2 FQGNSA. This CDR3 comprises 14 residues. Trimming cost V 3 bases and J 5 bases; bases outside gene matches: 5. CDR3 protein: CASSFSGVGDTQYF. Written as DNA, the CDR3 is TGTGCCAGCAGCTTCAGCGGGGTCGGAGATACGCAGTATTTT.

V is TRBV11-2 and J is TRBJ2-3, with TRBD2 matching 7 bases. The V segment lost 3 bases and the J segment 2 bases; nucleotides outside the gene matches: 8. This CDR3 region has 16 residues. Germline V lookup: CDR1 SGHAT, CDR2 FQNNGV. CDR3 protein: CASSFLAGEVTDTQYF. The CDR3 DNA sequence: TGTGCCAGCAGCTTCCTGGCGGGAGAGGTCACAGATACGCAGTATTTT.

The rearrangement links TRBV19 to TRBJ2-1, with 7 bases lining up with TRBD2. This CDR3 is 13 amino acids long. CDR1 is LNHDA, CDR2 SQIVND, per germline (reference sequence). J gave up 4 bases and V 5 bases, and 2 bases lay outside the gene matches. CDR3 region: CASSAGVYNEQFF. DNA of the CDR3: TGTGCCAGTAGTGCGGGAGTATACAATGAGCAGTTCTTC.

The chain is built from TRBV20-1 and TRBJ1-4; D is ambiguous. V was cut by 7 bases and J by 11 bases, with 14 bases left in between. This CDR3 contains 11 residues. CDR1 is DFQATT, CDR2 SNEGSKA, per germline (reference sequence). CDR3 bases: TGCAGTGTAACCTCGGGAGGGAAACTGTTTTTT. This codes for CSVTSGGKLFF.

The chain carries TRBV7-9 and TRBJ2-3, with D possibly being TRBD1 (7 bases). V dropped 5 bases and J dropped 4 bases, with 13 bases sitting between them. The CDR3 runs 14 residues. Germline V CDR1 and CDR2: SEHNR, FQNEAQ (reference sequence). As DNA, the CDR3 is TGTGCCAGCAGCCCCCGCAGGGGGGCAGATACGCAGTATTTT. It translates to CASSPRRGADTQYF. Variable domain in full (rest from reference TRBV7-9 and TRBJ2-3): DTGVSQNPRHKITKRGQNVTFRCDPISEHNRLYWYRQTLGQGPEFLTYFQNEAQLEKSRLLSDRFSAERPKGSFSTLEIQRTEQGDSAMYLCASSPRRGADTQYFGPGTRLTVL.

J is TRBJ1-1 and V is TRBV5-6; maybe TRBD1 (5 bases). The germline V and J ends were trimmed by 4 bases and 7 bases, with 17 bases remaining between them. The CDR3 covers 14 residues. From germline, CDR1 is SGHDT and CDR2 YYEEEE. This CDR3 is CASSPPGGGFEAFF. As DNA, the CDR3 is TGTGCCAGCAGCCCTCCGGGGGGGGGTTTTGAAGCTTTCTTT.